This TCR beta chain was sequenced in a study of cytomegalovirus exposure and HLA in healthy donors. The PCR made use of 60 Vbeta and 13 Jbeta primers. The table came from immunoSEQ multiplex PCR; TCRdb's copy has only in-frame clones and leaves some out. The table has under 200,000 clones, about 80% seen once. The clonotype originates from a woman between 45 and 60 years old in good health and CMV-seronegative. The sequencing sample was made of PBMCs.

CDR3 residues: CASSLRGLNEQFF. DNA for the CDR3: TGTGCCAGCAGCTTAAGGGGGCTTAATGAGCAGTTCTTC. The chain recombines TRBV11-2 with TRBJ2-1, with TRBD1 matching 7 bases. Germline loops: CDR1 SGHAT, CDR2 FQNNGV. The V segment lost 2 bases and the J segment 7 bases; nucleotides outside the gene matches: 2. The CDR3 contains 13 residues.